This T cell receptor (beta chain) is from a study of blood T cells in healthy people across ages. This clonotype was observed at least ten times. Then a second PCR, running about 6 to 11 cycles, was carried out with a sample-barcoded 5' primer and a J-beta primer mix. TCRdb independently ran MiXCR on the 5' RACE reads; one entry per CDR3 protein. The sample consists of roughly 800,000 distinct CDR3 sequences, around a quarter of them appearing once. In addition, the sample was reused for a study of T cells of mothers and their children.

The source is a boy aged 10-17 years in good health. Sequencing used blood.

DNA for the CDR3: TGCAGTGCATCAGGGGGGAACACTGAAGCTTTCTTT. Its translation is CSASGGNTEAFF. The chain joins TRBV20-1 to TRBJ1-1; 7 bases agree with TRBD1. The junction had 2 bases not matched to a gene; V was cut back by 6 bases and J by 1 base. Germline values: CDR1 DFQATT, CDR2 SNEGSKA (reference sequence). This CDR3 spans 12 amino acids.